The 23 T cell receptor beta chains below come from one sample, sequenced in a study of T-cell memory formation after mild COVID-19. TCRdb called the 5' RACE reads again in MiXCR, with one record for every CDR3 protein. The data show about 620,000 distinct CDR3 sequences, around 17% seen once. Sequenced input: PBMCs or a T cell subset sorted from them (not recorded which). The receptors here all came from an adult woman who had mild COVID-19 (a few samples of this study predate the infection). Cell type and time point are not known.

In this sample, this clonotype turned up a few times. V gene TRBV5-1 combines with J gene TRBJ1-1, with D unresolved. Germline CDR1 and CDR2: SGHRS and YFSETQ. This CDR3 has 18 residues. The ends were cut back, 0 bases at V and 2 bases at J, with 20 bases in the middle. This CDR3 reads CASSLAGSVVVYNTEAFF. CDR3 sequence (DNA): TGCGCCAGCAGCTTGGCCGGGTCTGTAGTGGTATACAACACTGAAGCTTTCTTT.

This chain's CDR3 is CAWSVGTRDYEQYF. Written as DNA, the CDR3 is TGTGCCTGGAGTGTAGGGACAAGAGACTACGAGCAGTACTTC. The chain employs TRBV30 and TRBJ2-7; D possibly corresponds to TRBD1 (6 bases). The CDR3 has 14 residues. The germline V and J ends were trimmed by 0 bases and 3 bases, with 12 bases remaining between them. Germline loops: CDR1 GTSNPN, CDR2 SVGIG (reference sequence).

The chain recombines TRBV3-1 with TRBJ1-1; D remains unclear. Germline-derived CDR1 and CDR2 are LGHDT and YNNKEL (reference sequence). CDR3 length: 14 residues. V was shortened by 2 bases and J by 0 bases, with 7 bases between the two germline ends. The CDR3 protein is CASSQLDLNTEAFF. In DNA form, the CDR3 reads TGTGCCAGCAGCCAACTCGACCTGAACACTGAAGCTTTCTTT. Full variable domain (missing parts from reference TRBV3-1 and TRBJ1-1): DTAVSQTPKYLVTQMGNDKSIKCEQNLGHDTMYWYKQDSKKFLKIMFSYNNKELIINETVPNRFSPKSPDKAHLNLHINSLELGDSAVYFCASSQLDLNTEAFFGQGTRLTVV.

The chain couples TRBV6-1 to TRBJ1-1, with D possibly TRBD1 on 5 matching bases. V lost 7 bases and J lost 4, with 22 bases in between. The CDR3 is 16 amino acids. CDR1 and CDR2 (germline): MNHNS, SASEGT. CDR3 DNA: TGTGCCAGCATGACGATCCCGGGGACGGAGGGCACTGAAGCTTTCTTT. It is translated as CASMTIPGTEGTEAFF.

V is TRBV5-1 and J is TRBJ2-1, with D unresolved. CDR1 is SGHRS and CDR2 is YFSETQ in the germline V gene. This CDR3 comprises 14 residues. V lost 6 bases and J lost 2, with 12 bases in between. CDR3 amino acids: CASKAFEAYNEQFF. In nucleotides, the CDR3 is TGCGCCAGCAAAGCCTTTGAAGCCTACAATGAGCAGTTCTTC.

This clonotype was detected many times. V gene TRBV29-1 combines with J gene TRBJ2-2; TRBD1 matches at 10 bases. After removal of 8 bases from V and 3 bases from J, the junction contained 3 bases not matched to a gene. Per the germline V gene, CDR1 is SQVTM and CDR2 is ANQGSEA. The length of the CDR3 is 13 residues. CDR3 coding DNA: TGCAGCACGGGACAGGGGTACACCGGGGAGCTGTTTTTT. It yields the protein CSTGQGYTGELFF.

The sample holds a few counts of this clonotype. The chain combines TRBV29-1 with TRBJ1-5; D is unresolved. The CDR3 has 13 residues. Germline CDR1 reads SQVTM; CDR2 reads ANQGSEA. V was trimmed by 4 bases and J by 8 bases, leaving 15 bases between them. The CDR3 protein is CSVVTAWEEPQHF. The CDR3 DNA reads as TGCAGCGTTGTCACGGCATGGGAGGAGCCCCAGCATTTT.

This clonotype was observed a handful of times. The chain uses TRBV6-5 and TRBJ2-5; 7 bases are a match to TRBD2. J lost 5 bases, V lost 6 bases, and 6 bases had no gene match. From germline, CDR1 is MNHEY and CDR2 SVGAGI. The CDR3 extends over 13 amino acids. The CDR3 loop reads CASSRGLRETQYF. DNA for the CDR3: TGTGCCAGCAGCCGGGGACTACGGGAGACCCAGTACTTC.

This clonotype was picked up a small number of times. J is TRBJ2-7 and V is TRBV27; 14 nucleotides match TRBD2. V was clipped by 5 bases and J by 3 bases; unmatched bases: 12. Germline lookup yields CDR1 MNHEY and CDR2 SMNVEV (reference sequence). The CDR3 sequence is 18 residues long. The CDR3 spells CASSPGTSGRLRSYEQYF. CDR3 coding DNA: TGTGCCAGCAGTCCTGGGACTAGCGGGAGACTCAGGAGCTACGAGCAGTACTTC.

The chain links TRBV18 to TRBJ1-2; TRBD1 matches at 10 bases. The CDR3 is made up of 17 amino acids. CDR1 is KGHSH and CDR2 is LQKENI in the germline V gene. Trimming cost V 6 bases and J 4 bases; bases outside gene matches: 14. The CDR3 DNA follows: TGTGCCAGCTCCCTCAACCTCGGACAGGGGGGTGCCTATGGCTACACCTTC. Encoded protein: CASSLNLGQGGAYGYTF.

The V and J genes are TRBV12-3 or TRBV12-4 and TRBJ2-2, with TRBD2 identical over 11 bases. This CDR3 spans 18 amino acids. V was clipped by 5 bases and J by 0 bases; unmatched bases: 8. Here the CDR3 reads CASSPPLAGGPNTGELFF. DNA of the CDR3: TGTGCCAGCAGTCCCCCGCTAGCGGGAGGACCGAACACCGGGGAGCTGTTTTTT.

The V call is TRBV24-1, the J call TRBJ2-2; unclear D gene. The ends were cut back, 0 bases at V and 1 base at J, with 5 bases in the middle. This CDR3 is built from 15 residues. Germline CDR1 is KGHDR and CDR2 is SFDVKD. The CDR3 sequence: CATSDLEQNTGELFF. DNA of the CDR3: TGTGCCACCAGTGATTTGGAGCAGAACACCGGGGAGCTGTTTTTT.

V usage is TRBV11-2 and J usage is TRBJ2-3; D remains ambiguous. V was shortened by 2 bases and J by 4 bases, with 13 bases between the two germline ends. CDR3 length equals 15 residues. Per germline, CDR1 SGHAT and CDR2 FQNNGV. In DNA, the CDR3 is TGTGCCAGCAGCTTATCGCTGGTGGTTTCAGATACGCAGTATTTT. Translated, it gives CASSLSLVVSDTQYF.

This clonotype appeared many times. This chain uses TRBV7-6 with TRBJ2-1; D call uncertain. V was pared by 6 bases and J by 7 bases, with 13 bases between. This CDR3 contains 13 residues. CDR1 is SGHVS, CDR2 FNYEAQ, per germline. CDR3 in DNA: TGTGCCAGCAGTCTGTCTACCGTGAATGAGCAGTTCTTC. It specifies CASSLSTVNEQFF. The full variable domain, in which reference TRBV7-6 and TRBJ2-1 provide the parts outside the CDR3, is GAGVSQSPRYKVTKRGQDVALRCDPISGHVSLYWYRQALGQGPEFLTYFNYEAQQDKSGLPNDRFSAERPEGSISTLTIQRTEQRDSAMYRCASSLSTVNEQFFGPGTRLTVL.

V and J are TRBV5-1 and TRBJ2-7, with D maybe TRBD1 (6 bases). This CDR3 is built from 16 residues. Germline CDR1 reads SGHRS; CDR2 reads YFSETQ. V dropped 0 bases and J dropped 6 bases, with 19 bases sitting between them. CDR3: CASSLEQGPPYGEQYF. CDR3 coding DNA: TGCGCCAGCAGCTTGGAACAGGGACCGCCCTATGGCGAGCAGTACTTC.

This clonotype was counted only a few times. The V gene is TRBV5-6, the J gene TRBJ1-5; no reliable D call. Germline assignment: CDR1 SGHDT and CDR2 YYEEEE. V dropped 4 bases and J dropped 4 bases, with 12 bases sitting between them. This CDR3 spans 14 amino acids. This CDR3 reads CASSLAFINQPQHF. CDR3 coding DNA: TGTGCCAGCAGCCTTGCTTTCATAAATCAGCCCCAGCATTTT.

This clonotype was seen at least ten times. The gene calls are TRBV4-1 and TRBJ2-7; TRBD2 aligns across 11 bases. The CDR3 is 16 amino acids. Germline CDR1 is MGHRA and CDR2 is YSYEKL. J lost 7 bases, V lost 0 bases, and 8 bases had no gene match. The CDR3 spells CASSQESRTSGGEQYF. CDR3 DNA: TGCGCCAGCAGCCAAGAGAGTCGTACTAGCGGGGGAGAGCAGTACTTC.

This clonotype showed up just a few times. CDR3 sequence reads: CASSGSGGVQETQYF. The DNA for the CDR3 is TGTGCCAGCAGCGGTAGCGGGGGGGTCCAAGAGACCCAGTACTTC. V gene TRBV9 combines with J gene TRBJ2-5; 11 bases are shared with TRBD2. V dropped 3 bases and J dropped 1; count of bases not matched to a gene: 2. Germline V gene data show CDR1 as SGDLS and CDR2 as YYNGEE. CDR3 size: 15 residues.

V is TRBV7-9 and J is TRBJ1-1; D ambiguous. The CDR3 is 13 amino acids. Germline V gene lookup returns CDR1 SEHNR and CDR2 FQNEAQ (reference sequence). Trimming pared 1 base from V and 4 bases from J, leaving 7 bases between. CDR3 bases: TGTGCCAGCAGCTTAGTGGAGATCACTGAAGCTTTCTTT. Its protein product is CASSLVEITEAFF.

This clonotype was observed a few times. In DNA, the CDR3 is TGCGCCAGCAGCTTGGGACCCCTTGTCGAGCAGTACTTC. Its protein product is CASSLGPLVEQYF. The V call is TRBV5-1, the J call TRBJ2-7, with D unresolved. The CDR3 sequence is 13 residues long. V lost 0 bases to trimming and J lost 6 bases, with 10 bases between them. CDR1 and CDR2 from the germline V gene are SGHRS and YFSETQ.

This clonotype was detected a few times. The chain carries TRBV30 and TRBJ1-4; unclear D gene. Germline loops: CDR1 GTSNPN, CDR2 SVGIG (reference sequence). The CDR3 runs 12 residues. With 0 bases removed from V and 14 bases from J, the gap between germline ends came to 13 bases. The CDR3 loop reads CAWSVRAERLFF. DNA of the CDR3: TGTGCCTGGAGTGTGCGGGCCGAGCGGCTGTTTTTT.

The chain employs TRBV2 and TRBJ2-3; tentatively, D is TRBD2 (5 bases). V was pared by 10 bases and J by 2 bases, with 10 bases between. The CDR3 runs to 12 residues. CDR1 and CDR2 (germline): SNHLY, FYNNEI. Here the CDR3 reads CATGLLTDTQYF. The CDR3 DNA sequence: TGTGCCACCGGACTGCTCACAGATACGCAGTATTTT.

The gene calls are TRBV9 and TRBJ2-3, with 11 bases matching TRBD1. This CDR3 comprises 16 residues. Germline V lookup: CDR1 SGDLS, CDR2 YYNGEE. Trimming at V came to 3 bases and at J to 3 bases, leaving 6 bases not matched to a gene. As DNA, the CDR3 is TGTGCCAGCAGCGCCCCGGACAGGGGGCGAACAGATACGCAGTATTTT. Its protein is CASSAPDRGRTDTQYF.